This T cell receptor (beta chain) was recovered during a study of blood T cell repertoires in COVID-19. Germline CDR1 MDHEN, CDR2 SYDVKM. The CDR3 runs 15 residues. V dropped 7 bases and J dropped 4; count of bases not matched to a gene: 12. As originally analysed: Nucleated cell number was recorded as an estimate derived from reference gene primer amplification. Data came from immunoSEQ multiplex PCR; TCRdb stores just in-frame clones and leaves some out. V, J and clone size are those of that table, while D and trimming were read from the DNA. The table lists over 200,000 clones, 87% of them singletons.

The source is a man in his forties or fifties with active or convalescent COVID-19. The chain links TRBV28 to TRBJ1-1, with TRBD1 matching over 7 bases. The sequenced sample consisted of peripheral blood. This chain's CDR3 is CASKTGTSGGTEAFF. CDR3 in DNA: TGTGCCAGCAAGACAGGGACCTCTGGGGGCACTGAAGCTTTCTTT.